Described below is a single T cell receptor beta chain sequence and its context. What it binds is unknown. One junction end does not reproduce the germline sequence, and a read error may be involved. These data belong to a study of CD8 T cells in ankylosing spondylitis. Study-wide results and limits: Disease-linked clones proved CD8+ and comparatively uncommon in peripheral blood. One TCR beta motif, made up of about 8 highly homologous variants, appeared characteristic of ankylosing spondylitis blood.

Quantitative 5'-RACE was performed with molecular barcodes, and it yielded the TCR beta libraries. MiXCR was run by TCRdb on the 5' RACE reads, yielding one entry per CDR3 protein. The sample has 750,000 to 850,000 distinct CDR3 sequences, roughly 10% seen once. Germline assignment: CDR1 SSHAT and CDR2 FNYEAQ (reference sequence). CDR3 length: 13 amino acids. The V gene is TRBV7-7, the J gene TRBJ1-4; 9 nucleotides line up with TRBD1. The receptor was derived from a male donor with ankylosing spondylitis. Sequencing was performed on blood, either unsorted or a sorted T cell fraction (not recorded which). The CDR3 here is CASSMDRGEKLFF. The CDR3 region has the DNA TGTGCTAGCAGTATGGACAGGGGTGAAAAACTGTTTTTT.